The text below deals with one T cell receptor (beta chain). The antigen is undetermined. Each CDR3 protein is one row after TCRdb ran MiXCR on the reads. This sample has some 560,000 distinct CDR3 sequences, with just under 40% found just once. This sample is drawn from a study of T cell repertoires in cytomegalovirus infection. Whole-study context: Recently identified HLA-C-restricted CMV epitopes and well-studied HLA-B-restricted CMV epitopes were used by the study. Indicated by public TCR beta signatures were CMV infection and matching HLA type.

J lost 6 bases, V lost 5 bases, and 10 bases had no gene match. This CDR3 region has 16 residues. This receptor was obtained from a human donor in good health (CMV status not recorded). Some clones in this sample may be carry-over from other donors' samples. This chain links TRBV12-3 or TRBV12-4 with TRBJ2-2, with TRBD1 identical over 9 bases. Sequencing used cultured PBMCs, obtained from culture after CMV antigen stimulation. The CDR3 is CASSPSGTGYAGELFF. The CDR3 nucleotides are TGTGCCAGCAGTCCATCCGGGACAGGGTATGCCGGGGAGCTGTTTTTT.